This TCR beta chain was recorded in a study of blood T cell repertoires in COVID-19. The overall study: The samples span acute and convalescent COVID-19 from the United States, Italy and Spain. From T cells, B-cell-depleted T cells, or PBMCs came the material, which was cDNA or gDNA.

This clone was counted between two and nine times. As processed by the authors: By means of reference gene primer amplification, nucleated cell counts were estimated. TCRdb's table, derived via immunoSEQ multiplex PCR, lists solely in-frame clones and lacks some. V, J and clone size were drawn from that table, and D and trimming were deduced from the DNA. This table holds 90,000 to 130,000 clones, approximately 88% found once. Sequenced: peripheral blood. This clonotype was sampled from a woman between 70 and 85 years old with acute or convalescent COVID-19.

The CDR3 sequence: CASSADTSYEQYF. For the CDR3, the DNA is TGTGCCAGCAGCGCGGACACCTCCTACGAGCAGTACTTC. The V and J genes are TRBV9 and TRBJ2-7; D possibly corresponds to TRBD1 (5 bases). The CDR3 has 13 amino acids. Germline assignment: CDR1 SGDLS and CDR2 YYNGEE. Trimming left V 3 bases short and J 0 bases short, with 7 bases between.